What follows are 16 T cell receptor beta chains derived from one specimen sequenced in a study of cytomegalovirus exposure and HLA in healthy donors. PCR was performed using 60 Vbeta and 13 Jbeta primers. The protocol was immunoSEQ multiplex PCR, while the TCRdb copy is restricted to in-frame clones and leaves out a portion. The sample shows around 110,000 clones, 50% to 65% of them seen only once. The specimen was PBMCs. The receptors derive from a woman aged 40 to 50 in good health and CMV-seropositive.

The chain couples TRBV27 to TRBJ2-3, with a tentative D call TRBD1 (6 bases). Deletions cut 3 bases from V and 2 bases from J, with 24 bases between. The CDR3 spans 19 residues. From germline, CDR1 is MNHEY and CDR2 SMNVEV (reference sequence). This CDR3 reads CASSLSLTGSGEPTDTQYF. CDR3 DNA: TGTGCCAGCAGTTTGTCGTTAACAGGGAGCGGAGAACCCACAGATACGCAGTATTTT.

This chain joins TRBV19 and TRBJ2-1; tentative D call: TRBD2 (6 bases). This CDR3 has 14 amino acids. V dropped 3 bases and J dropped 8 bases, with 14 bases sitting between them. Germline V gives CDR1 LNHDA, CDR2 SQIVND (reference sequence). The CDR3, as DNA: TGTGCCAGTAGTATTTTCGGGAGCACTGATGAGCAGTTCTTC. This sequence encodes CASSIFGSTDEQFF.

The genes are TRBV12-5 and TRBJ2-2, with 7 bases aligning to TRBD2. V gave up 3 bases and J gave up 0 bases; unmatched junction bases: 7. Germline CDR1 LGHNT, CDR2 FRNRAP. The CDR3 runs to 17 residues. The CDR3 reads CASGFSRTSTNTGELFF. DNA for the CDR3: TGTGCTAGTGGTTTTTCGCGGACTAGTACGAACACCGGGGAGCTGTTTTTT.

V usage is TRBV19 and J usage is TRBJ2-7; the D gene is possibly TRBD2 (6 bases). From germline, CDR1 is LNHDA and CDR2 SQIVND (reference sequence). CDR3 length: 14 residues. V was shortened by 3 bases and J by 4 bases, with 13 bases between the two germline ends. In DNA, the CDR3 is TGTGCCAGTAGTATTGGTAGCGGAACGTACGAGCAGTACTTC. Protein: CASSIGSGTYEQYF.

The rearrangement uses TRBV18 and TRBJ2-7; D perhaps matches TRBD1 (5 bases). The V end lost 6 bases, the J end lost 0 bases, and 12 bases lay between the germline ends. CDR1 is KGHSH and CDR2 is LQKENI in the germline V gene. The CDR3 runs 14 residues. CDR3 coding DNA: TGTGCCAGCTCGCCCACAGGAGACTCCTACGAGCAGTACTTC. Encoded protein: CASSPTGDSYEQYF.

This chain links TRBV7-9 with TRBJ1-4; D call uncertain. The CDR3 runs 13 residues. Germline V lookup: CDR1 SEHNR, CDR2 FQNEAQ (reference sequence). V dropped 1 base and J dropped 8 bases, with 8 bases sitting between them. Here the CDR3 reads CASSLGAYEKLFF. The CDR3 DNA is TGTGCCAGCAGCTTAGGGGCCTACGAAAAACTGTTTTTT.

The chain has TRBV2 and TRBJ1-2, with unresolved D. Germline CDR1 reads SNHLY; CDR2 reads FYNNEI. The V end was cut by 2 bases, the J end by 4 bases, with 8 bases between. The CDR3 length is 13 residues. The CDR3 here is CASSELAGYGYTF. CDR3 DNA sequence: TGTGCCAGCAGTGAACTGGCAGGCTATGGCTACACCTTC.

The rearrangement joins TRBV4-3 to TRBJ2-4, with 7 bases lining up with TRBD2. Germline CDR1 is LGHNA and CDR2 is YSLEER. The CDR3 extends over 17 amino acids. V lost 0 bases to trimming and J lost 0 bases; unmatched junction nucleotides: 5. CDR3 sequence (DNA): TGCGCCAGCAGCCAAGAAGGGAGGGGACTAGCCAAAAACATTCAGTACTTC. Protein sequence: CASSQEGRGLAKNIQYF.

The chain joins TRBV2 to TRBJ2-7; a weak D match, TRBD2 (7 bases). Trimming removed 11 bases from V and 0 bases from J, with 17 bases in between. Germline CDR1 and CDR2: SNHLY and FYNNEI. The CDR3 is 14 residues long. The DNA for the CDR3 is TGTGCCTTAAGGGGGGGGACGAGCTCCTACGAGCAGTACTTC. As protein: CALRGGTSSYEQYF.

This clone appeared a single time. This rearrangement joins TRBV18 to TRBJ2-1; TRBD2 matches 10 bases. The CDR3 consists of 15 residues. Germline V gene data show CDR1 as KGHSH and CDR2 as LQKENI. Losses at the gene ends were 4 bases for V and 6 bases for J; bases not matched to a gene: 6. The CDR3, as DNA: TGTGCCAGCTCACTTTGGAGCGGGGGGGGCAATGAGCAGTTCTTC. It codes for CASSLWSGGGNEQFF. Drawing the rest from reference TRBV18 and TRBJ2-1, the complete variable domain is NAGVMQNPRHLVRRRGQEARLRCSPMKGHSHVYWYRQLPEEGLKFMVYLQKENIIDESGMPKERFSAEFPKEGPSILRIQQVVRGDSAAYFCASSLWSGGGNEQFFGPGTRLTVL.

With respect to this clone: Additional DNA sequences in this sample encode the identical CDR3. CDR3 sequence reads: CASSYSWTGDGYTF. CDR3 DNA: TGTGCCAGCAGTTACTCTTGGACGGGGGATGGCTACACCTTC. V usage is TRBV6-5 and J usage is TRBJ1-2; a possible D gene is TRBD1 (5 bases). There are 14 residues in the CDR3. The V gene lost 0 bases and the J gene lost 6 bases, with 11 bases spanning the gap. In germline, CDR1 is MNHEY, CDR2 SVGAGI.

This clone was picked up a small number of times. J is TRBJ1-2 and V is TRBV20-1; D is undetermined. CDR1 and CDR2 from the germline V gene are DFQATT and SNEGSKA (reference sequence). This CDR3 is built from 10 residues. V shed 4 bases and J shed 5 bases, with 5 bases lying between them. The CDR3 loop reads CSAIFYGYTF. CDR3 nucleotide sequence: TGCAGTGCTATCTTTTATGGCTACACCTTC.

This clone appeared a few times. The rearrangement uses TRBV27 and TRBJ1-5, with a tentative D call TRBD1 (5 bases). The germline CDR1 and CDR2 sequences are MNHEY and SMNVEV (reference sequence). CDR3 length: 15 amino acids. V lost 0 bases, J lost 3 bases, and 9 bases lay in between. This CDR3 reads CASSLSRQLNQPQHF. The CDR3 coding sequence is TGTGCCAGCAGTTTATCCAGACAGCTCAATCAGCCCCAGCATTTT.

The chain uses TRBV28 and TRBJ2-1, with D tentatively TRBD2 (7 bases). CDR1 MDHEN and CDR2 SYDVKM come from the germline V gene. V lost 2 bases, J lost 4 bases, and 15 bases lay in between. The CDR3 is 16 amino acids. CDR3 coding DNA: TGTGCCAGCAGTTTAGGGGGGGCCACCTTTTACAATGAGCAGTTCTTC. Its translation is CASSLGGATFYNEQFF. The variable domain in full, with the rest retrieved from reference TRBV28 and TRBJ2-1, is DVKVTQSSRYLVKRTGEKVFLECVQDMDHENMFWYRQDPGLGLRLIYFSYDVKMKEKGDIPEGYSVSREKKERFSLILESASTNQTSMYLCASSLGGATFYNEQFFGPGTRLTVL.

The V and J genes are TRBV4-1 and TRBJ1-1; 8 nucleotides agree with TRBD1. The CDR3 length is 14 residues. J lost 4 bases, V lost 4 bases, and 5 bases had no gene match. Germline values: CDR1 MGHRA, CDR2 YSYEKL. The CDR3 spells CASSLDRVPTEAFF. The CDR3 bases are TGCGCCAGCAGCCTGGACAGGGTCCCCACTGAAGCTTTCTTT.

This clone was detected a few times. The chain uses TRBV7-9 and TRBJ1-1, with no clear D. CDR3 length: 13 residues. The V gene lost 5 bases and the J gene lost 1 base, with 8 bases spanning the gap. Germline CDR1 is SEHNR and CDR2 is FQNEAQ (reference sequence). Here the CDR3 DNA reads TGTGCCAGCAGCGTTGACACGAACACTGAAGCTTTCTTT. It encodes CASSVDTNTEAFF.